This TCR beta chain originates from a study of T cells after posttransplantation cyclophosphamide. A few counts support this clone. Looked up from germline, CDR1 is SGDLS and CDR2 is YYNGEE. Trimming took 0 bases from V and 6 from J, leaving 9 bases between them. The CDR3 totals 14 residues. Assay used: immunoSEQ multiplex PCR; TCRdb lists only in-frame clones, some missing. The sample shows some 39,000 clones, none of them appearing just once. Input material: PBMCs. This receptor was obtained from a girl aged 10-17 years in good health, CMV-negative, and a related stem cell transplant donor. V is TRBV9 and J is TRBJ2-2; tentatively, D is TRBD2 (5 bases). This chain's CDR3 is CASSVVQRSGELFF. The CDR3 DNA reads TGTGCCAGCAGCGTAGTCCAGCGGTCCGGGGAGCTGTTTTTT.